This entry lists 25 T cell receptor beta chains sequenced from one sample in a study of blood T cells in healthy people across ages. Sample-barcoded 5' priming and a J-beta primer mix drove a second PCR of 7 to 11 cycles. TCRdb re-analysed the 5' RACE reads in MiXCR, keeping a single row per CDR3 protein. Here the sample spans roughly 730,000 distinct CDR3 sequences, roughly 50% being singletons. Input material: blood. The receptors were gathered from a man aged 40-50 years in good health.

CDR3: CSAFRGREDTQYF. In DNA, the CDR3 is TGCAGTGCGTTCCGGGGGCGGGAAGATACGCAGTATTTT. V gene TRBV20-1 combines with J gene TRBJ2-3, with D perhaps assigned TRBD1 or TRBD2 (6 bases each). From germline, CDR1 is DFQATT and CDR2 SNEGSKA (reference sequence). V dropped 6 bases and J dropped 5 bases, with 15 bases sitting between them. The CDR3 consists of 13 residues.

The V and J genes are TRBV6-5 and TRBJ1-4; D remains ambiguous. The V end lost 5 bases, the J end lost 8 bases, and 12 bases lay between the germline ends. Germline V gives CDR1 MNHEY, CDR2 SVGAGI. The CDR3 length is 13 residues. The CDR3 region is CASSVDYGEKLFF. The CDR3 region has the DNA TGTGCCAGCAGTGTCGACTATGGGGAAAAACTGTTTTTT.

This rearrangement joins TRBV7-3 to TRBJ2-3; D call uncertain. This CDR3 is 12 amino acids long. Trimming took off 4 bases at V and 9 bases at J, with 11 bases between the two ends. Germline loops: CDR1 SGHTA, CDR2 FQGTGA. CDR3 region: CASSSQGKTQYF. CDR3 coding DNA: TGTGCCAGCAGCTCACAAGGCAAGACGCAGTATTTT.

V and J are TRBV9 and TRBJ1-2; TRBD1 aligns across 7 bases. CDR1 SGDLS and CDR2 YYNGEE come from the germline V gene. This CDR3 has 13 amino acids. After removal of 3 bases from V and 8 bases from J, the junction contained 7 bases not matched to a gene. The CDR3 DNA is TGTGCCAGCAGCGCACGACAGGGACTCGGCTACACCTTC. Its translation: CASSARQGLGYTF.

The chain recombines TRBV7-2 with TRBJ2-1; D is undetermined. This CDR3 has 15 residues. Germline loops: CDR1 SGHTA, CDR2 FQGNSA. V was cut by 1 base and J by 0 bases, with 7 bases left in between. CDR3 DNA: TGTGCCAGCAGCTTAGACGTGAACTCCTACAATGAGCAGTTCTTC. This translates into CASSLDVNSYNEQFF. Supplemented by reference TRBV7-2 and TRBJ2-1, the full variable domain reads GAGVSQSPSNKVTEKGKDVELRCDPISGHTALYWYRQSLGQGLEFLIYFQGNSAPDKSGLPSDRFSAERTGGSVSTLTIQRTQQEDSAVYLCASSLDVNSYNEQFFGPGTRLTVL.

The rearrangement links TRBV4-3 to TRBJ1-6; D gene unclear. Germline values: CDR1 LGHNA, CDR2 YSLEER. The CDR3 consists of 15 residues. Trimming removed 0 bases at V and 7 bases at J, with 10 bases between. The CDR3 region has the DNA TGCGCCAGCAGCCAAGAACGATTTCTAAATTCACCCCTCCACTTT. Translating gives CASSQERFLNSPLHF.

This clonotype showed up just a few times. The chain couples TRBV20-1 to TRBJ2-7; D might be TRBD1 or TRBD2, each matching 6 bases. The germline V gene has CDR1 DFQATT and CDR2 SNEGSKA (reference sequence). With 5 bases removed from V and 7 bases from J, the gap between germline ends came to 27 bases. This CDR3 contains 16 residues. CDR3 region: CSAPNPGAPSNNEQYF. Written as DNA, the CDR3 is TGCAGTGCTCCAAACCCGGGGGCCCCCTCTAACAATGAGCAGTACTTC.

The V gene is TRBV7-2, the J gene TRBJ2-1; D ambiguous. Germline loops: CDR1 SGHTA, CDR2 FQGNSA. With 1 base removed from V and 8 bases from J, the gap between germline ends came to 12 bases. The CDR3 has 14 residues. CDR3 protein: CASSLVSQDHEQFF. The CDR3 DNA sequence: TGTGCCAGCAGCTTAGTGTCTCAGGACCATGAGCAGTTCTTC. Looking up the rest from reference TRBV7-2 and TRBJ2-1 gives the full variable domain: GAGVSQSPSNKVTEKGKDVELRCDPISGHTALYWYRQSLGQGLEFLIYFQGNSAPDKSGLPSDRFSAERTGGSVSTLTIQRTQQEDSAVYLCASSLVSQDHEQFFGPGTRLTVL.

This clonotype was observed a few times. The chain's CDR3 is CASSPRTGMASEQYF. CDR3 nucleotide sequence: TGTGCCAGCAGCCCTAGGACAGGGATGGCCTCCGAGCAGTACTTC. This rearrangement joins TRBV7-9 to TRBJ2-5, with 8 bases identical to TRBD1. The assigned J gene may be wrong: the sequence end matches TRBJ2-7 better. CDR1 and CDR2 from the germline V gene are SEHNR and FQNEAQ (reference sequence). This CDR3 has 15 amino acids.

This clonotype was observed at least ten times. The chain joins TRBV7-2 to TRBJ1-6, with D perhaps matching TRBD1 (6 bases). The CDR3 has 13 residues. Trimming cost V 4 bases and J 11 bases, with 12 bases left between them. Germline V CDR1 and CDR2: SGHTA, FQGNSA. In nucleotides, the CDR3 is TGTGCCAGCAGCTCTCGACAGGCCGCACCCCTCCACTTT. It encodes CASSSRQAAPLHF.

This clonotype was seen more than once but under ten times. The CDR3 nucleotides read TGTGCCAGCAGCTTAGCGAGGTTACTAGCGGGGGATCTAGCCAAAAACATTCAGTACTTC. Translated, it gives CASSLARLLAGDLAKNIQYF. The V gene is TRBV7-9, the J gene TRBJ2-4; 11 nucleotides agree with TRBD2. The trim removed 0 bases at V and 0 bases at J, leaving 10 bases unmatched. This CDR3 comprises 20 residues. Germline V lookup: CDR1 SEHNR, CDR2 FQNEAQ (reference sequence). Together with reference TRBV7-9 and TRBJ2-4, the CDR3 gives the full variable domain: DTGVSQNPRHKITKRGQNVTFRCDPISEHNRLYWYRQTLGQGPEFLTYFQNEAQLEKSRLLSDRFSAERPKGSFSTLEIQRTEQGDSAMYLCASSLARLLAGDLAKNIQYFGAGTRLSVL.

The rearrangement joins TRBV14 to TRBJ2-1; 7 nucleotides line up with TRBD2. The last part of the DNA fits TRBJ2-7 better; the J call may be wrong. The CDR3 spans 15 residues. CDR1 SGHDN and CDR2 FVKESK come from the germline V gene. CDR3 bases: TGTGCCAGCACCAACGCGGCGGGAGCCTACAATGAGCAGTACTTC. This sequence encodes CASTNAAGAYNEQYF.

The genes are TRBV13 and TRBJ1-5; D is unclear. Germline CDR1 and CDR2: PRHDT and FYEKMQ (reference sequence). V gave up 2 bases and J gave up 0 bases, with 8 bases separating them. The CDR3 is made up of 15 amino acids. The CDR3 DNA sequence: TGTGCCAGCAGCTTAAGTTGGGATAGCAATCAGCCCCAGCATTTT. It is translated as CASSLSWDSNQPQHF.

The chain couples TRBV7-9 to TRBJ2-1; D gene uncertain. V lost 7 bases to trimming and J lost 1 base, with 11 bases between them. In germline, CDR1 is SEHNR, CDR2 FQNEAQ (reference sequence). This CDR3 is built from 14 residues. CDR3 sequence: CASMLLGSYNEQFF. CDR3 coding DNA: TGTGCCAGCATGCTTTTAGGTTCCTACAATGAGCAGTTCTTC. Looking up the rest from reference TRBV7-9 and TRBJ2-1 gives the full variable domain: DTGVSQNPRHKITKRGQNVTFRCDPISEHNRLYWYRQTLGQGPEFLTYFQNEAQLEKSRLLSDRFSAERPKGSFSTLEIQRTEQGDSAMYLCASMLLGSYNEQFFGPGTRLTVL.

The V gene is TRBV5-1, the J gene TRBJ2-1; D gene ambiguous. V dropped 4 bases and J dropped 9 bases, with 8 bases sitting between them. The germline V gene has CDR1 SGHRS and CDR2 YFSETQ. The CDR3 consists of 11 residues. CDR3 amino acids: CASSGAFEQFF. CDR3 DNA: TGCGCCAGCAGCGGCGCGTTTGAGCAGTTCTTC.

In this sample, this clonotype turned up a few times. V gene TRBV9 combines with J gene TRBJ2-1; D unclear. The CDR3 sequence is 14 residues long. The V end was cut by 0 bases, the J end by 6 bases, with 10 bases between. The germline V gene has CDR1 SGDLS and CDR2 YYNGEE. As DNA, the CDR3 is TGTGCCAGCAGCGTAGATAGAGCGTCCAATGAGCAGTTCTTC. Translating it yields CASSVDRASNEQFF. Supplemented by reference TRBV9 and TRBJ2-1, the full variable domain reads DSGVTQTPKHLITATGQRVTLRCSPRSGDLSVYWYQQSLDQGLQFLIQYYNGEERAKGNILERFSAQQFPDLHSELNLSSLELGDSALYFCASSVDRASNEQFFGPGTRLTVL.

The rearrangement joins TRBV5-1 to TRBJ2-1; TRBD1 matches at 8 bases. The V gene end was trimmed by 4 bases and the J gene end by 8 bases; junction bases not matched to a gene: 11. The germline gives CDR1 SGHRS, CDR2 YFSETQ. The CDR3 sequence is 15 residues long. CDR3 amino acids: CASSQTDTGGYEQFF. The CDR3 DNA is TGCGCCAGCAGCCAGACCGATACAGGGGGTTATGAGCAGTTCTTC.

The chain employs TRBV12-3 or TRBV12-4 and TRBJ1-6; possibly TRBD1 for D (5 bases). Trimming stripped 3 bases from V and 10 bases from J, with 13 bases between. The CDR3 extends over 14 amino acids. CDR3 nucleotide sequence: TGTGCCAGCAGTTTTGGGGGAAGAAGATCACCCCTCCACTTT. As protein: CASSFGGRRSPLHF.

This rearrangement joins TRBV20-1 to TRBJ2-3; 8 bases are a match to TRBD2. The germline gives CDR1 DFQATT, CDR2 SNEGSKA (reference sequence). The CDR3 has 16 residues. V lost 0 bases and J lost 1; bases outside the gene matches: 6. The CDR3 here is CSARDPVSGGTDTQYF. DNA for the CDR3: TGCAGTGCTAGAGACCCCGTTAGCGGGGGCACAGATACGCAGTATTTT.

The gene calls are TRBV11-3 and TRBJ2-7, with a possible D match to TRBD2 (6 bases). The germline V gene encodes CDR1 SGHNT and CDR2 YENEEA. Deletions cut 11 bases from V and 7 bases from J, with 24 bases between. The CDR3 extends over 14 amino acids. The CDR3 nucleotides read TGTGCCGGCAACAAAGGGGACTCCGACAATGAGCAGTACTTC. It translates to CAGNKGDSDNEQYF.

This chain joins TRBV24-1 and TRBJ2-1; D call uncertain. The CDR3 consists of 12 residues. Between the trimmed V and J ends, which lost 5 bases and 9 bases, there was a span of 10 bases. In germline, CDR1 is KGHDR, CDR2 SFDVKD. CDR3: CATSGFGVEQFF. CDR3 bases: TGTGCCACCAGTGGCTTTGGGGTTGAGCAGTTCTTC.

The chain is built from TRBV12-5 and TRBJ2-2; D is uncertain. The V end lost 8 bases, the J end lost 5 bases, and 6 bases lay between the germline ends. CDR1 and CDR2 (germline): LGHNT, FRNRAP. The CDR3 is made up of 11 amino acids. The CDR3 DNA reads as TGTGCTAGTTTGAGGACCGGGGAGCTGTTTTTT. Its protein is CASLRTGELFF.

This clonotype has a handful of counts. CDR3 bases: TGTGCCATCAGTGGGGACAGCTATGGCTACACCTTC. It yields the protein CAISGDSYGYTF. The chain joins TRBV10-3 to TRBJ1-2; TRBD1 matches at 7 bases. V gave up 4 bases and J gave up 4 bases; unmatched junction bases: 0. Germline values: CDR1 ENHRY, CDR2 SYGVKD. The length of the CDR3 is 12 residues.

The sample holds a few counts of this clonotype. CDR3 in DNA: TGCGCCAGCAGCTTGGAGGGCGGGTCGGGAATTGAGCAGTTCTTC. It is translated as CASSLEGGSGIEQFF. V gene TRBV5-1 combines with J gene TRBJ2-1; possible D gene TRBD2, 5 bases. V lost 0 bases, J lost 9 bases, and 16 bases lay in between. The CDR3 runs 15 residues. CDR1 is SGHRS, CDR2 YFSETQ, per germline.

This chain connects TRBV20-1 to TRBJ1-1, with a tentative D call TRBD1 (5 bases). The CDR3 contains 14 residues. Between the trimmed V and J ends, which lost 3 bases and 6 bases, there was a span of 17 bases. Looked up from germline, CDR1 is DFQATT and CDR2 is SNEGSKA (reference sequence). CDR3 loop: CSASRGRVDAEAFF. The DNA for the CDR3 is TGCAGTGCTAGTAGGGGCAGGGTGGACGCTGAAGCTTTCTTT.